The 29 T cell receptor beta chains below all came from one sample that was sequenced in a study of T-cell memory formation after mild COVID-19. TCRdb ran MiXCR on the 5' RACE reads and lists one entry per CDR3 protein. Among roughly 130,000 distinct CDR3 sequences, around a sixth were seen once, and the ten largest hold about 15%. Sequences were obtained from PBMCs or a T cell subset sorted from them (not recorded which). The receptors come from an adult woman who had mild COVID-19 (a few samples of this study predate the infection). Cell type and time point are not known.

This chain's CDR3 is CASSPPTGTGLSYEQYF. The CDR3 nucleotides are TGTGCCAGCTCACCACCGACCGGTACGGGACTCTCCTACGAGCAGTACTTC. The V call is TRBV18, the J call TRBJ2-7, with a possible D match to TRBD2 (6 bases). Germline V lookup: CDR1 KGHSH, CDR2 LQKENI. The CDR3 sequence is 17 residues long. V was clipped by 0 bases and J by 0 bases, with 15 bases between them.

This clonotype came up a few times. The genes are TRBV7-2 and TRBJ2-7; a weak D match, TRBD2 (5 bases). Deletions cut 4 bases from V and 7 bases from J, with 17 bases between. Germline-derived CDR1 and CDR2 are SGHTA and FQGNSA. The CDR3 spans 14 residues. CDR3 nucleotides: TGTGCCAGCAGCTCCGAACCGTGGACGGGGGAGCAGTACTTC. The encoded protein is CASSSEPWTGEQYF. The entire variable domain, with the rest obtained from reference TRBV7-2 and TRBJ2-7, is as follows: GAGVSQSPSNKVTEKGKDVELRCDPISGHTALYWYRQSLGQGLEFLIYFQGNSAPDKSGLPSDRFSAERTGGSVSTLTIQRTQQEDSAVYLCASSSEPWTGEQYFGPGTRLTVT.

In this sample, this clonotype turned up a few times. This chain's CDR3 is CATSDQFSRQFF. CDR3 nucleotides: TGTGCCACCAGTGATCAGTTTAGCAGGCAGTTCTTC. The chain couples TRBV24-1 to TRBJ2-1, with no clear D. Trimming shortened V by 3 bases and J by 12 bases, and 11 bases separated the two germline ends. This CDR3 has 12 residues. The V gene's germline CDR1 is KGHDR and CDR2 SFDVKD.

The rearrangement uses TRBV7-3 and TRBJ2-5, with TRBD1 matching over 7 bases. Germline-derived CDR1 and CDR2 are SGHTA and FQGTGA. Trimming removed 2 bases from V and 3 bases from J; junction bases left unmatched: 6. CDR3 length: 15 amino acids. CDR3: CASSLLGGGEETQYF. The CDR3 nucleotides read TGTGCCAGCAGCTTACTAGGGGGCGGTGAAGAGACCCAGTACTTC.

The CDR3 DNA sequence: TGTGCCAGCAGTCCGGGACTAGCGTCCCACGAGCAGTACTTC. It codes for CASSPGLASHEQYF. V is TRBV9 and J is TRBJ2-7; 10 bases map to TRBD2. The CDR3 length is 14 residues. In germline, CDR1 is SGDLS, CDR2 YYNGEE. Trimming at V came to 5 bases and at J to 5 bases, leaving 7 bases not matched to a gene.

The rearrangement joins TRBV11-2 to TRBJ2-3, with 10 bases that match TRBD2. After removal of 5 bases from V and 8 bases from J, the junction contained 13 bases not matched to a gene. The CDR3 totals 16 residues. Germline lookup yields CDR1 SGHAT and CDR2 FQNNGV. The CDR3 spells CASSPGLAANAGTQYF. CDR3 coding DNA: TGTGCCAGCAGCCCCGGACTAGCGGCAAACGCCGGTACGCAGTATTTT. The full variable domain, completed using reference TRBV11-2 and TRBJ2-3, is EAGVAQSPRYKIIEKRQSVAFWCNPISGHATLYWYQQILGQGPKLLIQFQNNGVVDDSQLPKDRFSAERLKGVDSTLKIQPAKLEDSAVYLCASSPGLAANAGTQYFGPGTRLTVL.

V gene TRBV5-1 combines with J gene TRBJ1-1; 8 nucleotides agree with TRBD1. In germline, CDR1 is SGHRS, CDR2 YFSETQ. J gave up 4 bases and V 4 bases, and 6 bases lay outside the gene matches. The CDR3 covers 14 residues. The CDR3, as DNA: TGCGCCAGCAGCGGGACAGGCTTTGGCACTGAAGCTTTCTTT. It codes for CASSGTGFGTEAFF. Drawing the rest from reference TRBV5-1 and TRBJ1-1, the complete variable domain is KAGVTQTPRYLIKTRGQQVTLSCSPISGHRSVSWYQQTPGQGLQFLFEYFSETQRNKGNFPGRFSGRQFSNSRSEMNVSTLELGDSALYLCASSGTGFGTEAFFGQGTRLTVV.

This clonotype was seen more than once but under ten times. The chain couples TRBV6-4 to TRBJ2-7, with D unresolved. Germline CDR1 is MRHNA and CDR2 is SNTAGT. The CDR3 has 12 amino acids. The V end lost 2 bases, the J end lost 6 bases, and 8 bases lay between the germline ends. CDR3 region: CASSDQTVEQYF. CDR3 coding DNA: TGTGCCAGCAGTGACCAGACGGTCGAGCAGTACTTC.

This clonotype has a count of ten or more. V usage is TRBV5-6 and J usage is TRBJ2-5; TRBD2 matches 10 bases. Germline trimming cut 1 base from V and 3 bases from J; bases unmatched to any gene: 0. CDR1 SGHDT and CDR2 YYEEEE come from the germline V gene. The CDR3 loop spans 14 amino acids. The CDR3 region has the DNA TGTGCCAGCAGCTTGCTAGCGGGAGAAGAGACCCAGTACTTC. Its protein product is CASSLLAGEETQYF.

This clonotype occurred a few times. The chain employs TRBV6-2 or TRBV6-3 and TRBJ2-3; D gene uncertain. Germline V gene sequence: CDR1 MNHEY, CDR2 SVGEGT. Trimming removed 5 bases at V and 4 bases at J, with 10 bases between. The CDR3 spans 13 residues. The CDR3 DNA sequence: TGTGCCAGCAGTCCCGAATCTTCAGATACGCAGTATTTT. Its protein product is CASSPESSDTQYF.

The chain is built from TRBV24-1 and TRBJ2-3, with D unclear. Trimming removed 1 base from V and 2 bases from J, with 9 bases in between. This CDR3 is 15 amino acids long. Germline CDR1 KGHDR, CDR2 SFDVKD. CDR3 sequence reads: CATSDLASDTDTQYF. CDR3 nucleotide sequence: TGTGCCACCAGTGATTTAGCCAGCGACACAGATACGCAGTATTTT.

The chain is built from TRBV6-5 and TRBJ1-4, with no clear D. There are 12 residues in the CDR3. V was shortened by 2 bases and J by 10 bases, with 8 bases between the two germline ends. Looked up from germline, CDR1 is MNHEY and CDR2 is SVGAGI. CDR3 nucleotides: TGTGCCAGCAGTTACAGGGAGGGAAAACTGTTTTTT. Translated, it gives CASSYREGKLFF.

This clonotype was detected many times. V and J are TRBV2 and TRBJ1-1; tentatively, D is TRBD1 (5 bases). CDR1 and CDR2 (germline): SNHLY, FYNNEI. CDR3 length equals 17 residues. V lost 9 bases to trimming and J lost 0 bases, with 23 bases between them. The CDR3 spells CARMLSGNFIMNTEAFF. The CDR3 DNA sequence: TGTGCCAGAATGCTGTCAGGGAATTTTATTATGAACACTGAAGCTTTCTTT.

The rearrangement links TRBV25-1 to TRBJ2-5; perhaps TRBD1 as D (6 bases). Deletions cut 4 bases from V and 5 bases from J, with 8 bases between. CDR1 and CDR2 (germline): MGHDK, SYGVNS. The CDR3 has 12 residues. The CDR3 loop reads CASSGQVETQYF. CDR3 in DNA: TGTGCCAGCAGTGGACAGGTGGAGACCCAGTACTTC. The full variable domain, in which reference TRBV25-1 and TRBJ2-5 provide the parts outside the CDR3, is EADIYQTPRYLVIGTGKKITLECSQTMGHDKMYWYQQDPGMELHLIHYSYGVNSTEKGDLSSESTVSRIRTEHFPLTLESARPSHTSQYLCASSGQVETQYFGPGTRLLVL.

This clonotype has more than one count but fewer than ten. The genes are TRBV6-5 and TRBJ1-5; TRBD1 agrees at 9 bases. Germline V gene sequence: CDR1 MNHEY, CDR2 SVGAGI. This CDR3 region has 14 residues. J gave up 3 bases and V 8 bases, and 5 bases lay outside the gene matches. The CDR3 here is CASSGQGYNQPQHF. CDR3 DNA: TGTGCCAGCTCTGGACAGGGGTACAATCAGCCCCAGCATTTT.

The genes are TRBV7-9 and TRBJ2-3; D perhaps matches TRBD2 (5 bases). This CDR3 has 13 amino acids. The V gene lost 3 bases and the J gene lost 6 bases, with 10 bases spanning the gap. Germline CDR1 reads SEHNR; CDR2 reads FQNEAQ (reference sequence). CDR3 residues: CASSLASSDTQYF. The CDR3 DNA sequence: TGTGCCAGCAGCTTGGCTAGCTCCGATACGCAGTATTTT.

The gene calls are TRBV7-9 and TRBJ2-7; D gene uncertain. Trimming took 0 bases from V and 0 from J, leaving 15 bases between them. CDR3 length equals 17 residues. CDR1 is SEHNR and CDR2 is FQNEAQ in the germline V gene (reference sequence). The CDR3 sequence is CASSLAPGTANSYEQYF. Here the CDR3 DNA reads TGTGCCAGCAGCTTAGCGCCTGGAACAGCGAACTCCTACGAGCAGTACTTC.

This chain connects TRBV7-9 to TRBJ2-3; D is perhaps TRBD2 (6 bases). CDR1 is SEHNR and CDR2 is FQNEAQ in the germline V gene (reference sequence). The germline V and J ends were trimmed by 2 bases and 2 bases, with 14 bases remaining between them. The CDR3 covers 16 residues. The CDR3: CASSLSGGANTDTQYF. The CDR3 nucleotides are TGTGCCAGCAGCTTAAGCGGCGGGGCGAACACAGATACGCAGTATTTT.

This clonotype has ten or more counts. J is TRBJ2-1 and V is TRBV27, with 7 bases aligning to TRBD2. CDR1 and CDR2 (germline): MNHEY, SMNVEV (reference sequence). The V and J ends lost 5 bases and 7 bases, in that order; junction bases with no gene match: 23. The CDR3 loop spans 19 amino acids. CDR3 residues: CASSPPFGLGRPLANEQFF. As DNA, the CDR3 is TGTGCCAGCAGTCCCCCTTTTGGGCTCGGGAGGCCCCTCGCAAATGAGCAGTTCTTC.

CDR3 residues: CASSLRGASTDTQYF. Written as DNA, the CDR3 is TGTGCCAGCAGCTTACGGGGGGCCAGCACAGATACGCAGTATTTT. The rearrangement links TRBV7-9 to TRBJ2-3; weak D call: TRBD2 (7 bases). Between the trimmed V and J ends, which lost 2 bases and 0 bases, there was a span of 9 bases. The CDR3 loop spans 15 amino acids. Germline values: CDR1 SEHNR, CDR2 FQNEAQ (reference sequence).

The CDR3 coding sequence is TGTGCCAGTAGTATAAACCATAATCAGCCCCAGCATTTT. Translating gives CASSINHNQPQHF. The rearrangement joins TRBV19 to TRBJ1-5; D is unresolved. With 2 bases removed from V and 4 bases from J, the gap between germline ends came to 6 bases. Germline loops: CDR1 LNHDA, CDR2 SQIVND (reference sequence). The CDR3 has 13 residues.

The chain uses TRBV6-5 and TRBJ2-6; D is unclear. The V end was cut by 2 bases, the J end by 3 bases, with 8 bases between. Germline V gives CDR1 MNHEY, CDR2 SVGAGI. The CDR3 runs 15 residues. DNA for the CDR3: TGTGCCAGCAGTTACATGCTTGTTGGGGCCAACGTCCTGACTTTC. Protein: CASSYMLVGANVLTF.

The CDR3 DNA reads as TGTGCCAGCAGCCCCGGGCCCGGGAAGGACTATGGCTACACCTTC. This translates into CASSPGPGKDYGYTF. The chain is built from TRBV7-6 and TRBJ1-2; D not resolved. Germline values: CDR1 SGHVS, CDR2 FNYEAQ. The CDR3 runs 15 residues. V was trimmed by 5 bases and J by 3 bases, leaving 16 bases between them.

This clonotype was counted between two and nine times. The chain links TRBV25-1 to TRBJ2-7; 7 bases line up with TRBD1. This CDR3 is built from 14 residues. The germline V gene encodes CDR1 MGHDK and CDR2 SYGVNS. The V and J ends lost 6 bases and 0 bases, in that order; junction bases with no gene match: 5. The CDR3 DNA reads TGTGCCAGCAGAAGGGACAGTCTCTCCTACGAGCAGTACTTC. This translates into CASRRDSLSYEQYF.

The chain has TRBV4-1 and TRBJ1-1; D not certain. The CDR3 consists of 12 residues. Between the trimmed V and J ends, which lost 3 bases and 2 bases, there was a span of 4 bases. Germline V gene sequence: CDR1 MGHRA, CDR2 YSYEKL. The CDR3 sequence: CASSHGNTEAFF. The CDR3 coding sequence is TGCGCCAGCAGCCACGGAAACACTGAAGCTTTCTTT.

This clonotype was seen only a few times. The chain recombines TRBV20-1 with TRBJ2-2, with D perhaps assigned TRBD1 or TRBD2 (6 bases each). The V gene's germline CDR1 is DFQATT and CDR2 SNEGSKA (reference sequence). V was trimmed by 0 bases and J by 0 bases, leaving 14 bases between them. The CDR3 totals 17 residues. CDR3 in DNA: TGCAGTGCTAGAGAGGGGGCGGGACATACGAACACCGGGGAGCTGTTTTTT. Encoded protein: CSAREGAGHTNTGELFF.

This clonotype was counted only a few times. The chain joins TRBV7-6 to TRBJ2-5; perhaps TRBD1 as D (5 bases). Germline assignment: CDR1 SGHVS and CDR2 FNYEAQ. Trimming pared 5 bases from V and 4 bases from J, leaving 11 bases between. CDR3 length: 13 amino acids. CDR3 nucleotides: TGTGCCAGCAGCAAGACAGAGAGAGAGACCCAGTACTTC. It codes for CASSKTERETQYF.

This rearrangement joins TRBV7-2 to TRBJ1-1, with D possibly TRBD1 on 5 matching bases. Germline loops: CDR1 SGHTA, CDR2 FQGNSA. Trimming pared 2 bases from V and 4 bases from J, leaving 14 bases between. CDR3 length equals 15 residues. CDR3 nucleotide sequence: TGTGCCAGCAGCTTATCACCTCCAGGGATCACTGAAGCTTTCTTT. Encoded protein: CASSLSPPGITEAFF.

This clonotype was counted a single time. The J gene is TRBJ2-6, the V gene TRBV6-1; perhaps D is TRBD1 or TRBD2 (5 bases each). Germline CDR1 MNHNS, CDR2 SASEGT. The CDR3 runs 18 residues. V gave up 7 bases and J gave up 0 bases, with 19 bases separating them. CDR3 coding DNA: TGTGCCAGCACCCCGAGGGGCTGGGATGACTCTGGGGCCAACGTCCTGACTTTC. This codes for CASTPRGWDDSGANVLTF.